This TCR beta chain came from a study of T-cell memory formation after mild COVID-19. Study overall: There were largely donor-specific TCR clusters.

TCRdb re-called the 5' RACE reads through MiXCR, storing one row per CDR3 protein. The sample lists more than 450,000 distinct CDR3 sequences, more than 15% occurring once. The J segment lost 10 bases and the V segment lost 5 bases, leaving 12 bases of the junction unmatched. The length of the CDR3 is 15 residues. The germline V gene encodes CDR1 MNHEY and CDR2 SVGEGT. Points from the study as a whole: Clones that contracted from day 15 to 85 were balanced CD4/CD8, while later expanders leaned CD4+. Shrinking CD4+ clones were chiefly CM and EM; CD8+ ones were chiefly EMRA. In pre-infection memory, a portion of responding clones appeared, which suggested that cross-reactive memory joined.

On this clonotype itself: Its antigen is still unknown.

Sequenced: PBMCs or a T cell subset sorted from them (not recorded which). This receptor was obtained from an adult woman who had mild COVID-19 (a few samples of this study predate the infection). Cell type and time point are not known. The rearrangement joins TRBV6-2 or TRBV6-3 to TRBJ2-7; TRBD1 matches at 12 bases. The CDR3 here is CASSPWGTGGVDQYF. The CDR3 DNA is TGTGCCAGCAGTCCATGGGGGACAGGGGGCGTCGATCAGTACTTC.